The present T cell receptor (beta chain) was sequenced within a study of blood T cell repertoires in COVID-19. Looking at the study overall: The United States, Italy and Spain supplied acute and convalescent COVID-19 samples. PBMCs, B-cell-depleted T cells, or T cells provided the cDNA or gDNA that made up the material.

In Seattle, patients joined the study during active infection and were tracked longitudinally. Authors' processing steps: Researchers report that nucleated cell counts were estimated from reference gene primer amplification. Only in-frame clones appear in the TCRdb table, and some are missing; sequencing was by immunoSEQ multiplex PCR. Clone size and the V and J calls come from that table; the DNA yielded D and trimming. The top ten hold roughly 5% of the sample, which has about 130,000 clones, about nine tenths seen once. Germline V gene lookup returns CDR1 WSHSY and CDR2 SAAADI. J was trimmed by 4 bases and V by 7 bases; bases with no gene match: 5. The CDR3 sequence is 13 residues long.

The receptor comes from a man in his sixties with COVID-19, enrolled during active disease. The specimen was peripheral blood. The chain has TRBV10-2 and TRBJ2-7; 9 bases align to TRBD1. The CDR3 here is CASTYRGPYEQYF. The CDR3 DNA follows: TGCGCCAGCACCTACAGGGGGCCGTACGAGCAGTACTTC.